One and the same sample provided the 10 T cell receptor beta chains below, sequenced in a study of blood T cell repertoires in COVID-19. Using immunoSEQ multiplex PCR, the repertoire was profiled, and TCRdb retains in-frame clones only, with some absent. The data contain under 200,000 clones, roughly 82% of them singletons. Sequences were obtained from PBMCs or T cells enriched from blood (not recorded which). These receptors all come from an older woman with acute COVID-19.

Only a few counts were recorded for this clone. The chain joins TRBV24-1 to TRBJ2-3; TRBD1 aligns across 9 bases. Germline assignment: CDR1 KGHDR and CDR2 SFDVKD. V lost 9 bases to trimming and J lost 4 bases; unmatched junction nucleotides: 10. This CDR3 is 15 amino acids long. CDR3 sequence: CATSPPGQGADTQYF. CDR3 nucleotides: TGTGCCACCTCCCCCCCGGGACAGGGCGCAGATACGCAGTATTTT.

This chain uses TRBV5-6 with TRBJ1-6; the match to TRBD1 covers 8 bases. The CDR3 has 14 residues. Germline V lookup: CDR1 SGHDT, CDR2 YYEEEE. Trimming cost V 5 bases and J 10 bases; bases outside gene matches: 8. The CDR3 loop is CASSPPRGQSPLHF. The CDR3 nucleotides are TGTGCCAGCAGTCCCCCCAGGGGGCAATCACCCCTCCACTTT.

This clone has more than one count but fewer than ten. The V gene is TRBV30, the J gene TRBJ2-1, with 10 nucleotides matching TRBD2. V shed 0 bases, J shed 9 bases, and the junction held 8 bases outside the gene matches. The CDR3 loop spans 15 amino acids. Germline CDR1 GTSNPN, CDR2 SVGIG (reference sequence). The CDR3 DNA is TGTGCCTGGAGTGTCTCTAGCGGGAGTACGGGTGAGCAGTTCTTC. Residues: CAWSVSSGSTGEQFF.

The chain couples TRBV6-5 to TRBJ1-6; D call uncertain. This CDR3 contains 13 residues. CDR1 and CDR2 (germline): MNHEY, SVGAGI. V was shortened by 6 bases and J by 10 bases, with 13 bases between the two germline ends. Written as DNA, the CDR3 is TGTGCCAGCAGGTGGAACCGGCGGTCACCCCTCCACTTT. Translating it yields CASRWNRRSPLHF.

This chain links TRBV6-2 or TRBV6-3 with TRBJ1-1; D is perhaps TRBD1 (6 bases). The V end lost 0 bases, the J end lost 12 bases, and 14 bases lay between the germline ends. The CDR3 is made up of 13 amino acids. Looked up from germline, CDR1 is MNHEY and CDR2 is SVGEGT. Here the CDR3 reads CASSYSRGGETFF. The CDR3 nucleotides are TGTGCCAGCAGTTACTCAAGGGGGGGGGAGACTTTCTTT.

The rearrangement uses TRBV4-3 and TRBJ2-1, with a possible D match to TRBD1 (5 bases). This CDR3 has 16 residues. Trimming removed 3 bases at V and 8 bases at J, with 20 bases between. Germline CDR1 reads LGHNA; CDR2 reads YSLEER. The CDR3 DNA reads TGCGCCAGCAGCCAGACTCGGGTAGGAGCCAGGGATGAGCAGTTCTTC. Translation: CASSQTRVGARDEQFF.

The chain employs TRBV5-6 and TRBJ1-6, with 7 bases aligning to TRBD1. This CDR3 spans 16 amino acids. With 4 bases clipped from V and 9 bases from J, the junction kept 13 bases outside the gene matches. Germline loops: CDR1 SGHDT, CDR2 YYEEEE. CDR3 sequence (DNA): TGTGCCAGCAGCCCGACCACGACAGGGTACTCTTCACCCCTCCACTTT. Protein: CASSPTTTGYSSPLHF.

The table lists this clone with a count of one. The V gene is TRBV19, the J gene TRBJ2-1; 8 bases fit TRBD2. Germline assignment: CDR1 LNHDA and CDR2 SQIVND (reference sequence). The V and J ends lost 3 bases and 9 bases, in that order; junction bases with no gene match: 10. The CDR3 contains 15 residues. CDR3 bases: TGTGCCAGTAGTATGGATGCTTTAGCGGGGATTGAGCAGTTCTTC. Translating gives CASSMDALAGIEQFF.

V usage is TRBV10-2 and J usage is TRBJ1-3; 8 nucleotides align to TRBD1. V lost 8 bases to trimming and J lost 4 bases; unmatched junction nucleotides: 7. CDR3 length: 14 amino acids. CDR1 WSHSY and CDR2 SAAADI come from the germline V gene. The CDR3 coding sequence is TGCGCCAGCGCAATCGGGACAGGAGGAAACACCATATATTTT. Translating gives CASAIGTGGNTIYF.

In its sample, this clone was seen a few times. CDR3 nucleotides: TGTGCCAGCAGCTGGGGGCTGGGGAACTCTGGAAACACCATATATTTT. Translation: CASSWGLGNSGNTIYF. The J gene is TRBJ1-3, the V gene TRBV5-8; D is perhaps TRBD1 (6 bases). The V and J ends lost 3 bases and 0 bases respectively, with 13 bases between them. Germline loops: CDR1 SGHTS, CDR2 YDEGEE. This CDR3 is 16 amino acids long.